This T cell receptor beta chain was observed in a study of shared clonotypes between healthy human individuals. Germline CDR1 and CDR2: SGHRS and YFSETQ. Germline trimming cut 0 bases from V and 8 bases from J; bases unmatched to any gene: 8. There are 15 residues in the CDR3. Study-wide results and caveats: Naive subsets, compared against memory subsets, generally had larger estimated richness values.

Each subset's genomic DNA was shared equally among a number of immunoSEQ plates. Here immunoSEQ multiplex PCR was the method, and the copy in TCRdb shows in-frame clones only, minus some. This table holds about 1 million clones, approximately 76% found once. In the case of this clone: What it recognizes is unknown.

The rearrangement uses TRBV5-1 and TRBJ2-1, with 7 nucleotides matching TRBD1. This sequence originates from a man between 18 and 29 years old in good health. The sample comprised memory CD4+ T cells sorted from blood. Sample subset: CD45RA-negative fraction. The CDR3 reads CASSLGQGKVDEQFF. The CDR3 DNA follows: TGCGCCAGCAGCTTGGGACAGGGCAAGGTCGATGAGCAGTTCTTC.